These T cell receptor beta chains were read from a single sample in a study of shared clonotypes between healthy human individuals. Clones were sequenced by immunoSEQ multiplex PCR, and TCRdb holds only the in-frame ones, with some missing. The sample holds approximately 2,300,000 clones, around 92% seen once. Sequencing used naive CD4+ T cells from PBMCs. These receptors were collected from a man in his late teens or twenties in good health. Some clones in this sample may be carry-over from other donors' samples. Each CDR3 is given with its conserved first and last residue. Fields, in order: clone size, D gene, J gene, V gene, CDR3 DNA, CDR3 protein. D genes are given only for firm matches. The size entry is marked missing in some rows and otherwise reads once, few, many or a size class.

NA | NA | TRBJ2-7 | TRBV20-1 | TGCAGTGTCGGCGGAAACTACGAGCAGTACTTC | CSVGGNYEQYF
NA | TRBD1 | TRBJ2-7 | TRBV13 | TGTGCCAGCAGCTTGGACAGGGCCTACGAGCAGTACTTC | CASSLDRAYEQYF
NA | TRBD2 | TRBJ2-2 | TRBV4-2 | TGTGCCAGCAGCCAAGTAAGTTTGGCGGGAGGCAACACCGGGGAGCTGTTTTTT | CASSQVSLAGGNTGELFF
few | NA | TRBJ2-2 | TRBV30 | TGTGCCTGGAGTGTACGACGCGGCCCTACCGGGGAGCTGTTTTTT | CAWSVRRGPTGELFF
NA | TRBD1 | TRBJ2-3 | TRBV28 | TGTGCCAGCAGGACCGGGACAGGGGGCACAGATACGCAGTATTTT | CASRTGTGGTDTQYF
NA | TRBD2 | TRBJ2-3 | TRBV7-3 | TGTGCCAGCACCGTGGGGCCAGCGGGAAGGGGAGATACGCAGTATTTT | CASTVGPAGRGDTQYF
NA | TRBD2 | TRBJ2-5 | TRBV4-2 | TGTGCCAGCAGCCCTGGACTAGCGGGAGGAGAGACCCAGTACTTC | CASSPGLAGGETQYF
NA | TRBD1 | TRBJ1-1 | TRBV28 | TGTGCCAGCAGTTTGTCCGGGACAGGGTCGTCCACTGAAGCTTTCTTT | CASSLSGTGSSTEAFF
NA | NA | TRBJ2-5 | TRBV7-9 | TGTGCCAGCAGCGTCCGGGAGCTAGGTACGACCCAGTACTTC | CASSVRELGTTQYF
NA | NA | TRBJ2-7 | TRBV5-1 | TGCGCCAGCAGCTGGCCGACAGCCACCGAAATCTACGAGCAGTACTTC | CASSWPTATEIYEQYF
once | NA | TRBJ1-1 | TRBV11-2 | TGTGCCAGCAGCCCTACACCCGAGGGGACTGAAGCTTTCTTT | CASSPTPEGTEAFF
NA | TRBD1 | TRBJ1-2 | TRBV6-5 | TGTGCCAGCAGGCGAACGACAGGGAGGTCGGGGGGCTACACCTTC | CASRRTTGRSGGYTF
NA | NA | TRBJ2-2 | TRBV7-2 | TGTGCCAGCAGCTTAAATAGGGGGTTTATGGCCGGGGAGCTGTTTTTT | CASSLNRGFMAGELFF
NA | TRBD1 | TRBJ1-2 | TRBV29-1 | TGCAGCGTTGGACAGGGAACCTATGGCTACACCTTC | CSVGQGTYGYTF
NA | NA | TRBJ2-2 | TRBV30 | TGTGCCTGGTCCCCGATTACCTCGAACACCGGGGAGCTGTTTTTT | CAWSPITSNTGELFF
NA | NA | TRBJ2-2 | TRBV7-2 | TGTGCCAGCAGCAATATGCGGGCGGGGTACACCGGGGAGCTGTTTTTT | CASSNMRAGYTGELFF
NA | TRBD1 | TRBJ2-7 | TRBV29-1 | TGCAGCGTTGAGAAAGGGACAGGGAGACGGAACGAGCAGTACTTC | CSVEKGTGRRNEQYF
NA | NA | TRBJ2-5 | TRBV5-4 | TGTGCCAGCAGCCGAGAGTACCAAGAGACCCAGTACTTC | CASSREYQETQYF
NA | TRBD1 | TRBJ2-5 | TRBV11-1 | TGTGCCAGCAGCGCTGACAGGGGGCAAGAGACCCAGTACTTC | CASSADRGQETQYF
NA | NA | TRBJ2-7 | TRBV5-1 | TGCGCCAGCAGAGAAGGACAACTCGTCGGCTACGAGCAGTACTTC | CASREGQLVGYEQYF
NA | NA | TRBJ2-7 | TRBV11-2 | TGTGCCAGCAGCTTAGTCCGGGGGCTCTACGAGCAGTACTTC | CASSLVRGLYEQYF
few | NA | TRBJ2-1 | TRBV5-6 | TGTGCCAGCAGCTTTGCGGGGGAGCAGTTCTTC | CASSFAGEQFF
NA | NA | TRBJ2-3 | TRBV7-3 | TGTGCCAGCAGCCCCACATCGGGTACGCAGTATTTT | CASSPTSGTQYF
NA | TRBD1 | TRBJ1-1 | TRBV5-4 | TGTGCCAGCAGCGCGGGACAGGGGACTTATAGGAACACTGAAGCTTTCTTT | CASSAGQGTYRNTEAFF
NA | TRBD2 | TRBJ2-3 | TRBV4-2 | TGTGCCAGCAGCCAAGATTCAAGCGGGAGGGGTCCGCAGTATTTT | CASSQDSSGRGPQYF
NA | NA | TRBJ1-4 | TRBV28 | TGTGCCAGCCGCATCGAGGGCCGCGAAAAACTGTTTTTT | CASRIEGREKLFF
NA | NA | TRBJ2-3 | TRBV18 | TGTGCCAGCTCAACGATTTCTAGCACAGATACGCAGTATTTT | CASSTISSTDTQYF
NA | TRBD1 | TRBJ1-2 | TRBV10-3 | TGTGCCATCACTGCCGGACAGGGCAGCTTCACTAACTATGGCTACACCTTC | CAITAGQGSFTNYGYTF
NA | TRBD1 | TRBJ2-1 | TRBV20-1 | TGCAGTGCCACAGGGGGGCATGAGCAGTTCTTC | CSATGGHEQFF
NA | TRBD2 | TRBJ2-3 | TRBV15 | TGTGCCACCAGCAAAGCGGGACTCCAAAGCACAGATACGCAGTATTTT | CATSKAGLQSTDTQYF
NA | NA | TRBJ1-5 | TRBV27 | TGTGCCAGCAGTTTGGTCGGGGCGCCTATCCAGCCCCAGCATTTT | CASSLVGAPIQPQHF
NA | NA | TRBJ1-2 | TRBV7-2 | TGTGCCAGCAGCTTAATGGGGGCAGGGGATGGCTACACCTTC | CASSLMGAGDGYTF
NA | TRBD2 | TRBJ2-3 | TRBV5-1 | TGCGCCAGCAGCTTGGCGGGAGGGGCGACAGATACGCAGTATTTT | CASSLAGGATDTQYF
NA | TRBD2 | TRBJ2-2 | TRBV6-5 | TGTGCCAGTAGACCCGGGACTAGCACCGGGGAGCTGTTTTTT | CASRPGTSTGELFF
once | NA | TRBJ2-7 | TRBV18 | TGTGCCAGCTCACCACCACCAGGGTCTTTCGAGCAGTACTTC | CASSPPPGSFEQYF
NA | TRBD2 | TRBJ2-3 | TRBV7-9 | TGTGCCAGCAGCCGGAGGACTAGCGGGACAGGCACAGATACGCAGTATTTT | CASSRRTSGTGTDTQYF
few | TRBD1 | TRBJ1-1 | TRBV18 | TGTGCCAGCTCATTCCCCAGGGGGGAAGCTTTCTTT | CASSFPRGEAFF
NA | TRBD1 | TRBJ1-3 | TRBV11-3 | TGTGCCAGCAGCCGGGACAGCCTCTCTGGAAACACCATATATTTT | CASSRDSLSGNTIYF
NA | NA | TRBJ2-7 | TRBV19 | TGTGCCAGTAGCCCCTACGCGACCTTTCGTTCCTACGAGCAGTACTTC | CASSPYATFRSYEQYF
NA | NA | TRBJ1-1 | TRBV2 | TGTGCCAGCAGTGAACTCCGAGGCCGGGGTGAAGCTTTCTTT | CASSELRGRGEAFF
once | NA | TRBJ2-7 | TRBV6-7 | TGTGCCAGCAGTCCCACGGAGGGGGACTACGAGCAGTACTTC | CASSPTEGDYEQYF
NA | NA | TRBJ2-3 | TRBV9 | TGTGCCAGCTCCTGGGCACAACAAACAGATACGCAGTATTTT | CASSWAQQTDTQYF
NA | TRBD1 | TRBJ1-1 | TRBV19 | TGTGCCAGTATGACGGACAGGGGGTCCGAAGCTTTCTTT | CASMTDRGSEAFF
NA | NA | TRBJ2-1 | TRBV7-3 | TGTGCCAGCAGCTTAATTGGGCGGGCCCTCAATGAGCAGTTCTTC | CASSLIGRALNEQFF
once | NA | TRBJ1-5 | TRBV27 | TGTGCCAGCAACCTGTTACCCAGGGTGAAGGTTAATCAGCCCCAGCATTTT | CASNLLPRVKVNQPQHF
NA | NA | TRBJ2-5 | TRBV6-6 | TGTGCCAGCAGTGACCCGGACAGAGAGACCCAGTACTTC | CASSDPDRETQYF
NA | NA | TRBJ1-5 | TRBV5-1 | TGCGCCAGCAGCCCGGGGTTGGGTTATAGCAATCAGCCCCAGCATTTT | CASSPGLGYSNQPQHF
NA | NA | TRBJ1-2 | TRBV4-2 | TGTGCCAGCAGCCAAGAAGGACAGTATGGCTACACCTTC | CASSQEGQYGYTF
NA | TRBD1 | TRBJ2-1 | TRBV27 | TGTGCCAGCAGAGGGTACTCCAGGGGGAGCTCCTACAATGAGCAGTTCTTC | CASRGYSRGSSYNEQFF
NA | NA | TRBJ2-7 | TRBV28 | TGTGCCAGCAGGACAGTCAATGACGAGCAGTACTTC | CASRTVNDEQYF
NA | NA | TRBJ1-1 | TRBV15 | TGTGCCACCAGCAGAGGATTCTTCAAAGGGACTGAAGCTTTCTTT | CATSRGFFKGTEAFF
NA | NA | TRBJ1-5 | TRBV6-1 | TGTGCCAGCAGCGGGGGACCCGCGAATCAGCCCCAGCATTTT | CASSGGPANQPQHF
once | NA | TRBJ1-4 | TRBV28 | TGTGCCACCGGAACCAGGTTACCCAATGAAAAACTGTTTTTT | CATGTRLPNEKLFF
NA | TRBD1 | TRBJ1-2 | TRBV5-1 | TGCGCCAGCAGCTTGGAAGTAGGGACAGGGAACTATGGCTACACCTTC | CASSLEVGTGNYGYTF
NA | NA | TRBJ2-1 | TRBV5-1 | TGCGCCAGCAGCTTGTGGGACTACAGGGTTGATGAGCAGTTCTTC | CASSLWDYRVDEQFF
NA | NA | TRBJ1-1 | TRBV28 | TGTGCCAGCACCACAGAGACAGGCACTGAAGCTTTCTTT | CASTTETGTEAFF
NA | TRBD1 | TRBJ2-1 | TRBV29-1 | TGCAGCGTCGCCCGCCGGGTCCGGGACAGGGAAAACAATGAGCAGTTCTTC | CSVARRVRDRENNEQFF
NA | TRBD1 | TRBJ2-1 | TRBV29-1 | TGCAGCGTACCCCCCGGACAGGGACCCTTTGGTGAGCAGTTCTTC | CSVPPGQGPFGEQFF
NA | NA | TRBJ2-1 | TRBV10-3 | TGTGCCATCAGTGGTGGGACCGAGTACAATGAGCAGTTCTTC | CAISGGTEYNEQFF